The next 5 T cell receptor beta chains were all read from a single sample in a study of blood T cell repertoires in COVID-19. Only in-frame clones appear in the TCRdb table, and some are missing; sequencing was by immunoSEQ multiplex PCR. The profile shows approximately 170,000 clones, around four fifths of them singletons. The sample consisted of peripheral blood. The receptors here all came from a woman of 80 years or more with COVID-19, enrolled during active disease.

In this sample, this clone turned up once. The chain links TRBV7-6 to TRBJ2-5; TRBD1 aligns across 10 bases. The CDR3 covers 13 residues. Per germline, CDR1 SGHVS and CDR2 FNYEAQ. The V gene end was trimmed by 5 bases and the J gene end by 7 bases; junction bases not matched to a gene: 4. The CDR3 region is CASSTGTGATQYF. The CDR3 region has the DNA TGTGCCAGCAGCACCGGGACAGGGGCGACCCAGTACTTC.

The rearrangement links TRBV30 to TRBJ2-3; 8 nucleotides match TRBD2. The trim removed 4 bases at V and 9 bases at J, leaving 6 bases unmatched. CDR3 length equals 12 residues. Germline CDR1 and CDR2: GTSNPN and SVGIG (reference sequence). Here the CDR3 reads CAWTMTSETQYF. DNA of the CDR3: TGTGCCTGGACGATGACTAGCGAGACGCAGTATTTT.

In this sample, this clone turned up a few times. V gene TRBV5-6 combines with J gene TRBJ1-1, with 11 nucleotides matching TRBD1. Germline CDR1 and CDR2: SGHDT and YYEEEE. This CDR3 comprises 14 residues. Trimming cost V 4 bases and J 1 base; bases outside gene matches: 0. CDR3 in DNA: TGTGCCAGCAGCGGGACAGGGGGGAACACTGAAGCTTTCTTT. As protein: CASSGTGGNTEAFF.

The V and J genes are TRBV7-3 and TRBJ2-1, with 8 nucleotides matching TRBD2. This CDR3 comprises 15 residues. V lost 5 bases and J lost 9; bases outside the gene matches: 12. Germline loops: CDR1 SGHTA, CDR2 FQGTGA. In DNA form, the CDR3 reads TGTGCCAGCAGCCTTGTTCGAGCGGGAGAACGTGAGCAGTTCTTC. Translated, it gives CASSLVRAGEREQFF.

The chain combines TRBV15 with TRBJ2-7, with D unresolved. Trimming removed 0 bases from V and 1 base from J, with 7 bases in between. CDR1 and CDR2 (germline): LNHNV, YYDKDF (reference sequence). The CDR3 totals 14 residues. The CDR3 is CATSRDSESYEQYF. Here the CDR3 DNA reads TGTGCCACCAGCAGAGATAGTGAGTCCTACGAGCAGTACTTC.